This T cell receptor beta chain came from a study of T cell responses to AZD1222 COVID-19 vaccine. Turning to the study itself: Some second doses came at about 4 weeks and others at about 12 weeks; these were pooled.

Only one count was recorded for this clone. The antigen remains undetermined. General observations from the study: Unmutated variant regions are reportedly targeted by nearly half of spike-specific TCRs. Repertoire sampling happened only post peak T cell response. Clonal diversity may have been underestimated in mostly white British donors.

V dropped 3 bases and J dropped 6; count of bases not matched to a gene: 8. The CDR3 loop spans 15 amino acids. Germline V gene lookup returns CDR1 SGHTA and CDR2 FQGNSA. TCRdb's table, derived via immunoSEQ multiplex PCR, lists solely in-frame clones and lacks some. The sample lists some 180,000 clones; around 88% were seen once. The sample consisted of peripheral blood, taken on day 0 of AZD1222 vaccination. This rearrangement joins TRBV7-2 to TRBJ1-1; 9 bases match TRBD1. The clonotype originates from an adult in good health. CDR3 sequence (DNA): TGTGCCAGCAGCTTGGGGGGGGACAGGGTGGCTGAAGCTTTCTTT. This gives the protein CASSLGGDRVAEAFF.